Listed below are T cell receptor beta chains from one sample, sequenced in a study of control samples from healthy donors and cancer patients. Clones were read by immunoSEQ multiplex PCR, and TCRdb kept only the in-frame ones, dropping some. The sample records about 80,000 clones, more than 70% being singletons. Sequenced: blood. All receptors come from a woman in her forties or fifties in good health. CDR3s include the opening cysteine and the closing phenylalanine or tryptophan. Fields, in order: J gene, D gene, clone size, V gene, CDR3 DNA, CDR3 protein. A D gene is named only where the DNA matches it firmly. Size tells how often a clone was seen (once, few, many) or the class of an expanded clone, and some rows leave it out.

TRBJ2-7 TRBD2 . TRBV10-2 TGCGCCAGCAGACTAGCGGGGGGGCGGGGCGAGCAGTACTTC CASRLAGGRGEQYF
TRBJ1-1 TRBD1 . TRBV29-1 TGCAGCGTGATGAGAGGACAGGGGAATACAAAGAACACTGAAGCTTTCTTT CSVMRGQGNTKNTEAFF
TRBJ1-5 . . TRBV5-8 TGTGCCAGCAGCTTGGAAGGGTATCGCAATCAGCCCCAGCATTTT CASSLEGYRNQPQHF
TRBJ2-3 . . TRBV5-6 TGTGCCAGCAGCTCCGACTTTTTTACTAGCACAGATACGCAGTATTTT CASSSDFFTSTDTQYF
TRBJ2-7 TRBD2 . TRBV27 TGTGCCAGCAGTTCCCTCGGGACTAGCGGGAGAGTCTACGAGCAGTACTTC CASSSLGTSGRVYEQYF
TRBJ1-4 . . TRBV19 TGTGCCAGTTCCAATAATGAAAAACTGTTTTTT CASSNNEKLFF
TRBJ2-5 . . TRBV6-1 TGTGCCAGCAGTGAACGGCTCCGGGGAATCCAGTACTTC CASSERLRGIQYF
TRBJ2-1 . once TRBV6-5 TGTGCCAGCAGTCCAACTTATTCTAGAGGTGAGCAGTTCTTC CASSPTYSRGEQFF
TRBJ1-1 . . TRBV29-1 TGCAGCGTTGGTAGCAGGGGAGGCACTGAAGCTTTCTTT CSVGSRGGTEAFF
TRBJ1-3 . . TRBV29-1 TGCAGCATACAGGGCTCGGGAAACACCATATATTTT CSIQGSGNTIYF
TRBJ1-1 . . TRBV12-5 TGTGCTAGTGGTTTGGTATTCGGCAGTTATGATCTTAACACTGAAGCTTTCTTT CASGLVFGSYDLNTEAFF
TRBJ2-7 TRBD2 . TRBV5-1 TGCGCCAGCAGCTTGGCCGGGGGGGAATCCTACGAGCAGTACTTC CASSLAGGESYEQYF
TRBJ1-6 . . TRBV19 TGTGCCATTCCCCCGTCACCCCTCCACTTT CAIPPSPLHF
TRBJ1-2 TRBD1 . TRBV3-1/TRBV3-2 TGTGCCAGCAGCCCCGGACAGGTGGAGAGGAATGGCTACACCTTC CASSPGQVERNGYTF
TRBJ2-6 . . TRBV9 TGTGCCAGCAGCGTAGGACTGGCCAACGTCCTGACTTTC CASSVGLANVLTF
TRBJ2-3 . . TRBV30 TGTGCCTGGAGCCCTTTAAGATACACAGATACGCAGTATTTT CAWSPLRYTDTQYF
TRBJ2-4 TRBD1 . TRBV15 TGTGCCACCAGCAGAGATGAGGGACAGGGGTTTAATCAGTACTTC CATSRDEGQGFNQYF
TRBJ2-7 . . TRBV18 TGTGCCAGCTCAGTAGACAGTGGGAATTACGAGCAGTACTTC CASSVDSGNYEQYF
TRBJ1-2 . . TRBV7-2 TGTGCCAGCAGCTTAGCAAATCGCGGGTATGGCTACACCTTC CASSLANRGYGYTF
TRBJ2-4 TRBD2 . TRBV6-5 TGTGCCAGCAGTTACTCGTGGGAGCGGGGGTTGAACATTCAGTACTTC CASSYSWERGLNIQYF
TRBJ1-5 . . TRBV2 TGTGCCAGCAGGAACAATCAGCCCCAGCATTTT CASRNNQPQHF
TRBJ1-2 . few TRBV20-1 TGCAGTGCGAAAGGACAGACCGGCTACACCTTC CSAKGQTGYTF
TRBJ2-3 . . TRBV2 TGTGCCAGCATGGAACCTACCCCGGTGGGCGGGACAGATACGCAGTATTTT CASMEPTPVGGTDTQYF
TRBJ2-1 . . TRBV11-3 TGTGCCAGCAGCCGTCGGGCAGGCAGCTCCTACAATGAGCAGTTCTTC CASSRRAGSSYNEQFF
TRBJ2-3 TRBD1 . TRBV19 TGTGCCAGTAGTAGCAGGGGGACAGATACGCAGTATTTT CASSSRGTDTQYF
TRBJ2-7 TRBD1 . TRBV5-1 TGCGCCAGCAGCTTTAGACAGGGGGCATACGAGCAGTACTTC CASSFRQGAYEQYF
TRBJ2-3 . . TRBV6-2/TRBV6-3 TGTGCCAGCACTTATTCAGATACGCAGTATTTT CASTYSDTQYF
TRBJ2-1 . . TRBV10-1 TGCGCCAGCAGTACTTCAACGGACAATGAGCAGTTCTTC CASSTSTDNEQFF
TRBJ1-1 . . TRBV4-1 TGCGCCAGCAGCCAATCCCGGAACACTGAAGCTTTCTTT CASSQSRNTEAFF
TRBJ2-6 . . TRBV27 TGTGCCAGCAGTTTTCTATCCTCTGGGGCCAACGTCCTGACTTTC CASSFLSSGANVLTF
TRBJ2-7 TRBD2 . TRBV5-5 TGTGCCAGCAGGGTGGACGGACTAGCGGGGGTCACCTACGAGCAGTACTTC CASRVDGLAGVTYEQYF
TRBJ1-1 . . TRBV2 TGTGCCAGCAGAAACTTGGGATTGAACACTGAAGCTTTCTTT CASRNLGLNTEAFF
TRBJ1-5 . . TRBV29-1 TGCAGCGTTGGGGGGGGAGGAGGTCAGCCCCAGCATTTT CSVGGGGGQPQHF
TRBJ1-1 . . TRBV3-1/TRBV3-2 TGTGCCAGCAGCCAAGGACTTTTCACTGAAGCTTTCTTT CASSQGLFTEAFF
TRBJ2-3 TRBD2 . TRBV5-1 TGCGCCAGCGTGGACGGAGCGGGGGGGCATTCCGATACGCAGTATTTT CASVDGAGGHSDTQYF
TRBJ1-2 TRBD1 . TRBV10-3 TGTGCCATCAGTGAGGCACAGGGGACTTATGGCTACACCTTC CAISEAQGTYGYTF
TRBJ1-4 . . TRBV2 TGTGCCAGCAGTGAAGCCCTTACAGGGAAGAGGAAAAAACTGTTTTTT CASSEALTGKRKKLFF
TRBJ2-3 . . TRBV3-1/TRBV3-2 TGTGCCAGCAGCCCGGATACTAGGGGCGATACGCAGTATTTT CASSPDTRGDTQYF
TRBJ1-1 . few TRBV19 TGTGCCACCGGTCCCCTTGACGGCGCTATTACTGAAGCTTTCTTT CATGPLDGAITEAFF
TRBJ1-1 . . TRBV18 TGTGCCAGCTCACCTTTCGGGCCCCTGGAAGCTTTCTTT CASSPFGPLEAFF
TRBJ1-5 . . TRBV2 TGTGCCAGCAGGGGGGACGGTCCCTTACTCAATCAGCCCCAGCATTTT CASRGDGPLLNQPQHF
TRBJ1-3 . few TRBV9 TGTGCCAGCAGCGTAGATATGAGCTCTGGAAACACCATATATTTT CASSVDMSSGNTIYF
TRBJ1-4 . . TRBV18 TGTGCCAGCTCACCAGGAAGGTCTAATGAAAAACTGTTTTTT CASSPGRSNEKLFF
TRBJ2-6 . . TRBV7-8 TGTGCCAGCAGCTGGGAACAGGGATCTGGGGCCAACGTCCTGACTTTC CASSWEQGSGANVLTF
TRBJ1-4 . . TRBV7-9 TGTGCCAGCAGCCTCAGACAGGAAGAAAAACTGTTTTTT CASSLRQEEKLFF